This T cell receptor beta chain was captured in a study of T-cell reconstitution after alpha-beta-depleted transplantation in children. Trimming cost V 4 bases and J 0 bases, with 10 bases left between them. CDR1 is SEHNR and CDR2 is FQNEAQ in the germline V gene (reference sequence). This CDR3 is built from 15 residues. Study-level points and caveats: At one year after transplant, newly produced T cells mostly accounted for T-cell counts and diversity.

Unique molecular identifiers were used to barcode this TCRbeta library. TCRdb analysed the PCR reads with MiXCR anew, one entry per CDR3 protein. The sample lists some 80,000 distinct CDR3 sequences, 15% to 20% occurring once. This clonotype was observed many times. As yet, its antigen is unknown. This receptor was identified in a male patient between 2 and 15 years old who had a stem cell transplant for acute lymphoblastic leukemia, so the T cells may come from the graft donor. The rearrangement uses TRBV7-9 and TRBJ1-3; tentative D call: TRBD1 (5 bases). Sample: PBMCs, mostly from graft donor cells, taken 360 days after TCRalphabeta/CD19-depleted stem cell transplant. The CDR3 here is CASSSGGFSGNTIYF. CDR3 coding DNA: TGTGCCAGCAGCTCCGGGGGTTTCTCTGGAAACACCATATATTTT. The full variable domain, with the rest looked up from reference TRBV7-9 and TRBJ1-3, is DTGVSQNPRHKITKRGQNVTFRCDPISEHNRLYWYRQTLGQGPEFLTYFQNEAQLEKSRLLSDRFSAERPKGSFSTLEIQRTEQGDSAMYLCASSSGGFSGNTIYFGEGSWLTVV.